The clone carrying this T cell receptor beta chain has at least ten counts. The target antigen is unknown. The sample originates from a study of T cells in Graves' hyperthyroidism and ophthalmopathy. At the level of the study: Peripheral blood was obtained at initial diagnosis, preceding any treatment.

Whole-study findings and limits: In the analysis, a 13 V-J model separated ophthalmopathy from stable hyperthyroidism. Most clonotypes that expanded in the thyroid above 0.001 also showed up in blood.

The CDR3 is 13 residues long. V was pared by 10 bases and J by 1 base, with 4 bases of the junction left unmatched. There were TCR beta CDR3 regions amplified from RNA transcripts. Using the HTBI primer set, a first-round RT-PCR was run on the TCR CDR3. TCRdb fed the multiplex PCR reads into MiXCR, producing one record per CDR3 protein. The data contain some 270,000 distinct CDR3 sequences, roughly 15% of them seen just once; the ten biggest clones take up 7% to 9.5%. The PBMCs were sourced from fresh peripheral blood (about 9.7 ml). This clonotype was sampled from a middle-aged woman with Graves' hyperthyroidism. Sample: blood. The chain carries TRBV12-3 or TRBV12-4 and TRBJ1-1; 9 bases map to TRBD1. The CDR3 sequence is CATNRGPNTEAFF. The CDR3 DNA reads as TGTGCCACCAACAGGGGGCCGAACACTGAAGCTTTCTTT.